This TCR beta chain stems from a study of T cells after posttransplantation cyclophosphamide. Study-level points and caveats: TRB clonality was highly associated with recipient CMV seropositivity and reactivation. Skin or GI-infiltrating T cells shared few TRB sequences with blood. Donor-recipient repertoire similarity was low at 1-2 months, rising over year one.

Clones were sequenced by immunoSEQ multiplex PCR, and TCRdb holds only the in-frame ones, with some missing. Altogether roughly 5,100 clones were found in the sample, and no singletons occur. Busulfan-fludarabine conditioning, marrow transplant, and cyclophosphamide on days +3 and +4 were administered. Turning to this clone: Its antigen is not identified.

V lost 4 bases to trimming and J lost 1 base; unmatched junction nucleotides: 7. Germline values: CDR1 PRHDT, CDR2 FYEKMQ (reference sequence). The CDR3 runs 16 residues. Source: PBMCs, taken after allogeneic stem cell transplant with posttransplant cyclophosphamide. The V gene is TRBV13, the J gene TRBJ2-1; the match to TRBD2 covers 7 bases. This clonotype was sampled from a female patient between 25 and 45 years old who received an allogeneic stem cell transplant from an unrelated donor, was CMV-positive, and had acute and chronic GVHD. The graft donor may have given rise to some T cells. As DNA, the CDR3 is TGTGCCAGCAGCTCTGCCGGACTAGATTCCTACAATGAGCAGTTCTTC. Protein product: CASSSAGLDSYNEQFF.